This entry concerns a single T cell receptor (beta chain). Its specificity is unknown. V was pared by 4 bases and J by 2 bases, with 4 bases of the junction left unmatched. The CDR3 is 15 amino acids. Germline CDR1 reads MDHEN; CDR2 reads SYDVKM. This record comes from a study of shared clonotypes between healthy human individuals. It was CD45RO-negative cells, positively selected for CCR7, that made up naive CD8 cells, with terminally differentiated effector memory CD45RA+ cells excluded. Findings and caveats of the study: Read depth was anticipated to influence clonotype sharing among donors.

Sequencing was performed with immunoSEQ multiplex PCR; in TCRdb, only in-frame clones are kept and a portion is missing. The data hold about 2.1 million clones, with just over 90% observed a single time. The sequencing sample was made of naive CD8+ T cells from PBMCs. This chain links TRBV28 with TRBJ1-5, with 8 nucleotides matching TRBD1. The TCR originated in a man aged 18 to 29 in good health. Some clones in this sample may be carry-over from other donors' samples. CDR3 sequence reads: CASSSGGLGNQPQHF. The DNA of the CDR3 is TGTGCCAGCAGTTCAGGGGGCTTGGGCAATCAGCCCCAGCATTTT.